This TCR beta chain was sequenced in a study of shared clonotypes between healthy human individuals. About the study: Per donor, CD8 memory used one plate, CD8 naive used two, CD4 memory used three and CD4 naive used three.

General study results and limits: Sequencing of the sorted subsets was shown by rarefaction to be incomplete despite large depth.

Trimming took 5 bases from V and 5 from J, leaving 6 bases between them. This CDR3 is built from 11 residues. Germline V lookup: CDR1 MGHDK, CDR2 SYGVNS. Using immunoSEQ multiplex PCR, the repertoire was profiled, and TCRdb retains in-frame clones only, with some absent. Of around 88,000 clones in the sample, 67% were seen once. With regard to this clone: Its antigen is unidentified.

Nashville, Tennessee was home to all donors, who were Caucasian adults. This receptor was taken from a man younger than 45 in good health. Sample: memory CD8+ T cells sorted from blood. Subset denoted: CD45RO+ cells pooled with CCR7-negative TemRA cells. The V call is TRBV25-1, the J call TRBJ2-5, with D hard to call. The CDR3 coding sequence is TGTGCCAGCAGTTCTCGGGAGACCCAGTACTTC. Residues: CASSSRETQYF.